Sequencing of this TCR beta chain was carried out in a study of blood T cell repertoires in COVID-19. Whole-study context: The samples span acute and convalescent COVID-19 from the United States, Italy and Spain. T cells, B-cell-depleted T cells, or PBMCs supplied cDNA or gDNA.

Here immunoSEQ multiplex PCR was the method, and the copy in TCRdb shows in-frame clones only, minus some. The sample lists some 90,000 clones; approximately 79% were seen once. This CDR3 region has 12 residues. CDR1 and CDR2 from the germline V gene are SEHNR and FQNEAQ (reference sequence). Input material: peripheral blood. The TCR sequence derives from a man in his 70s with active or convalescent COVID-19. This chain connects TRBV7-9 to TRBJ2-2, with 8 bases that match TRBD2. The CDR3 loop reads CSSGGNTGELFF. The DNA for the CDR3 is TGTTCGAGCGGGGGGAACACCGGGGAGCTGTTTTTT.